This T cell receptor (beta chain) was identified in a study of T cells after yellow fever vaccination. The CDR3 runs 11 residues. Germline CDR1 reads SQVTM; CDR2 reads ANQGSEA. Trimming removed 7 bases from V and 3 bases from J, with 10 bases in between. Findings and caveats of the study: The presence of abundant clonotypes contaminating from the bulk population was possible in FACS-sorted repertoires. The booster response re-showed most primary clones: over 95% CD4, over 80% CD8.

TCRdb analysed the 5' RACE reads with MiXCR anew, one entry per CDR3 protein. The repertoire has about 320,000 distinct CDR3 sequences, about 4.5% of them found once; the top ten carry around 19%. As regards this clonotype: As yet, its antigen is unknown.

The starting material was PBMCs, obtained 15 days after the yellow fever booster vaccination. The chain has TRBV29-1 and TRBJ2-7; no clear D. This TCR came from a man aged 18 to 30 who received the YFV17D yellow fever vaccine. The CDR3 reads CSGGWNYEQYF. For the CDR3, the DNA is TGCAGCGGGGGTTGGAACTACGAGCAGTACTTC.